This TCR beta chain stems from a study of graft-versus-host responses after intestinal transplantation. A remark on this clone: What it recognizes is unknown.

General study results and limits: High graft-versus-host to host-versus-graft T cell clonal ratios marked allografts of patients with graft-donor macrochimerism.

Produced via immunoSEQ multiplex PCR; TCRdb's table is partial and in-frame only. The profile shows 81,000 or so clones, 80% to 95% of them singletons. The TCR originated in a human donor who was the organ donor for an intestinal transplant. Material: unstimulated CD8+ T cells sorted from spleen or lymph node cells, obtained before transplant.

CDR3 nucleotide sequence: TGCGCCAGCAGCCAAGTCAGTTACTACAATGAGCAGTTCTTC. This encodes CASSQVSYYNEQFF. The chain combines TRBV4-3 with TRBJ2-1; no clear D gene. Germline CDR1 is LGHNA and CDR2 is YSLEER. This CDR3 comprises 14 residues. Trimming left V 1 base short and J 3 bases short, with 7 bases between.